This T cell receptor (beta chain) emerged from a study of OX40 agonist ivuxolimab in advanced cancers. As for the study in general: Treatment of patients was with ivuxolimab, an agonistic anti-OX40 (CD134) antibody. While on treatment, patients had intravenous ivuxolimab at 0.01 to 10 mg/kg every 2 weeks. The mean age was roughly 60 years, ranging from 23 to 79, with over 70% of participants male.

The method was immunoSEQ multiplex PCR; TCRdb's version includes in-frame clones alone and lacks a portion of them. The table shows about 91,000 clones, with roughly 86% occurring only once. The CDR3 has 14 amino acids. V lost 2 bases and J lost 7; bases outside the gene matches: 5. The germline CDR1 and CDR2 sequences are KGHSH and LQKENI. The specimen comprised CD4+ or CD8+ T cells sorted from blood, sampled in a trial of the OX40 agonist ivuxolimab. This TCR came from an adult with an advanced solid tumor such as melanoma, head and neck, liver or kidney cancer. The chain couples TRBV18 to TRBJ1-1, with 9 bases matching TRBD1. The DNA for the CDR3 is TGTGCCAGCTCACCAAGGGACAGGGTAAATGAAGCTTTCTTT. Protein product: CASSPRDRVNEAFF. Full variable domain (missing parts from reference TRBV18 and TRBJ1-1): NAGVMQNPRHLVRRRGQEARLRCSPMKGHSHVYWYRQLPEEGLKFMVYLQKENIIDESGMPKERFSAEFPKEGPSILRIQQVVRGDSAAYFCASSPRDRVNEAFFGQGTRLTVV.